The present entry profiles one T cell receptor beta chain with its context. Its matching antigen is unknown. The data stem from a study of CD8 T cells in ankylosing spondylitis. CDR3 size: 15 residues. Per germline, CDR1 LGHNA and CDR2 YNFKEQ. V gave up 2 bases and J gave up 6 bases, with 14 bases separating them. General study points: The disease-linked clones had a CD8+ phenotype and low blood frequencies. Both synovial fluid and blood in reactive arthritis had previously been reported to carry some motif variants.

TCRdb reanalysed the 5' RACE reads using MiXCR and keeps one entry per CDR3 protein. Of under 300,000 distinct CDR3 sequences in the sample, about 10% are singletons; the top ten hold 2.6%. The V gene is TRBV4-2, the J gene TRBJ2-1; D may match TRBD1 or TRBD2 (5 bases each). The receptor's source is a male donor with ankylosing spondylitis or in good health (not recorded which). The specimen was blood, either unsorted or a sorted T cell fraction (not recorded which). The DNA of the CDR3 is TGTGCCAGCAGCCAACGACTGACGGGGACCAATGAGCAGTTCTTC. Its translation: CASSQRLTGTNEQFF.